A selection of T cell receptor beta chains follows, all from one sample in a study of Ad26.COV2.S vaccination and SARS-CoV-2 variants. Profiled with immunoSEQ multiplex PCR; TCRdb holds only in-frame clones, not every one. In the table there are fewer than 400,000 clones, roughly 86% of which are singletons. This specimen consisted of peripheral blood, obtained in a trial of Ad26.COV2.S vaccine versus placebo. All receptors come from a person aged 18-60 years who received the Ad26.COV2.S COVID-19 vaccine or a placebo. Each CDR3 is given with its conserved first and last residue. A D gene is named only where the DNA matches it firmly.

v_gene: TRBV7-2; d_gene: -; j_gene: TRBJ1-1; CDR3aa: CASSLVQGGTEAFF; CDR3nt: TGTGCCAGCAGCTTAGTACAGGGAGGAACTGAAGCTTTCTTT
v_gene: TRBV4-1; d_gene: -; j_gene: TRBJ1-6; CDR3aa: CASSQGELQSPLHF; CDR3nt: TGCGCCAGCAGCCAAGGGGAGTTGCAATCACCCCTCCACTTT
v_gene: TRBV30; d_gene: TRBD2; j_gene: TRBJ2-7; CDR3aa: CAWSVRTSGGLSYEQYF; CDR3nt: TGTGCCTGGAGTGTAAGGACTAGCGGGGGCCTATCCTACGAGCAGTACTTC
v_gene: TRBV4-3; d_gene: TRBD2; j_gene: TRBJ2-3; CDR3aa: CASSQRLAGRTDTQYF; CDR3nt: TGCGCCAGCAGCCAACGACTAGCGGGGCGCACAGATACGCAGTATTTT
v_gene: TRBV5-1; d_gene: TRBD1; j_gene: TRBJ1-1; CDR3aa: CASGQGGILDTEAFF; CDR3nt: TGCGCCAGCGGACAGGGTGGGATTTTAGATACTGAAGCTTTCTTT
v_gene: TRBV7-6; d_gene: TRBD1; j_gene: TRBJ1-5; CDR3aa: CASSSGEGARQPQHF; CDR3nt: TGTGCCAGCAGCTCCGGGGAGGGGGCAAGACAGCCCCAGCATTTT
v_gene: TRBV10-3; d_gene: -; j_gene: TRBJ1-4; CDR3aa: CAISGDSEKLFF; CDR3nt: TGTGCCATCAGTGGTGACAGCGAAAAACTGTTTTTT
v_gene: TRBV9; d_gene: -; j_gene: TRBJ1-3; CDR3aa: CASSVGRQLSGNTIYF; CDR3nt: TGTGCCAGCAGCGTAGGGAGACAGCTCTCTGGAAACACCATATATTTT
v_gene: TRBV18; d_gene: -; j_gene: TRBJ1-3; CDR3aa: CASSLPTGPSGNTIYF; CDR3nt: TGTGCCAGCTCACTACCTACAGGGCCATCTGGAAACACCATATATTTT
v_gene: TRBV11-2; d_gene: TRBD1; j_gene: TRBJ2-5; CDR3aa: CASSRDRGETQYF; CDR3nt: TGTGCCAGCAGCCGGGACAGGGGGGAGACCCAGTACTTC